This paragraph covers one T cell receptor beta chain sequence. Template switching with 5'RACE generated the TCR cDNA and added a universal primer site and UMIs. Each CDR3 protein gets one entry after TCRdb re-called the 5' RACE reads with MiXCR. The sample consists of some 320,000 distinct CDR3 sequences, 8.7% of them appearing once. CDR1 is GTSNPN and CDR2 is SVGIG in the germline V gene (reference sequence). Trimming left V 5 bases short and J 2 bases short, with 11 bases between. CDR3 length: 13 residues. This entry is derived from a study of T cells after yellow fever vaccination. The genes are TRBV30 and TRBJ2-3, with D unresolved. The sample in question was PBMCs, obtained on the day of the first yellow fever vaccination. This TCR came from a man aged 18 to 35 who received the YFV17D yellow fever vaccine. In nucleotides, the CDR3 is TGTGCCTGGCTGCCCCTAAACACAGATACGCAGTATTTT. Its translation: CAWLPLNTDTQYF. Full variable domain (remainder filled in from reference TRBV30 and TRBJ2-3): SQTIHQWPATLVQPVGSPLSLECTVEGTSNPNLYWYRQAAGRGLQLLFYSVGIGQISSEVPQNLSASRPQDRQFILSSKKLLLSDSGFYLCAWLPLNTDTQYFGPGTRLTVL.